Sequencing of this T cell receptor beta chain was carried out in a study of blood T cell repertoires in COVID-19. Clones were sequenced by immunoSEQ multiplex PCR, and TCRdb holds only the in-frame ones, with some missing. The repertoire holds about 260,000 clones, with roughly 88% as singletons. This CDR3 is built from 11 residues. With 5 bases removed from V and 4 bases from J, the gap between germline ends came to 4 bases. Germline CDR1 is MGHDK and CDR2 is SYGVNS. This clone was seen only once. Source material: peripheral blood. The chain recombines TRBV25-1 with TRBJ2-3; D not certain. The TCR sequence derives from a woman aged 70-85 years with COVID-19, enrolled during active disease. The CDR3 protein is CASSPADTQYF. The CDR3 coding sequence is TGTGCCAGCAGTCCGGCAGATACGCAGTATTTT.